Below, 30 T cell receptor beta chains from the same sample are listed, as sequenced in a study of long-term antiretroviral therapy in people with HIV. A v3.0 immunoSEQ assay was performed at survey level. Sequencing used immunoSEQ multiplex PCR; TCRdb keeps in-frame clones, though not all of them. Of about 30,000 clones listed, about 77% are singletons. This sample comprised unsorted PBMCs, obtained 1.5 years before starting antiretroviral therapy. These receptors were taken from a man younger than 35 with HIV.

The rearrangement joins TRBV11-2 to TRBJ2-6; no clear D. CDR1 and CDR2 from the germline V gene are SGHAT and FQNNGV. The CDR3 totals 17 residues. V was clipped by 5 bases and J by 0 bases, with 14 bases between them. This CDR3 reads CASSDRTYNSGANVLTF. The CDR3 nucleotides read TGTGCCAGCAGCGATCGGACCTATAACTCTGGGGCCAACGTCCTGACTTTC. Looking up the rest from reference TRBV11-2 and TRBJ2-6 gives the full variable domain: EAGVAQSPRYKIIEKRQSVAFWCNPISGHATLYWYQQILGQGPKLLIQFQNNGVVDDSQLPKDRFSAERLKGVDSTLKIQPAKLEDSAVYLCASSDRTYNSGANVLTFGAGSRLTVL.

The J gene is TRBJ2-1, the V gene TRBV11-1; possibly TRBD2 for D (6 bases). V shed 3 bases and J shed 6 bases, with 15 bases lying between them. The CDR3 is 15 amino acids. Germline CDR1 and CDR2: SGHAT and FQDESV (reference sequence). The CDR3: CASSFNVWGGNEQFF. CDR3 coding DNA: TGTGCCAGCAGCTTTAATGTTTGGGGAGGCAATGAGCAGTTCTTC.

A few counts support this clone. The chain recombines TRBV27 with TRBJ1-5, with D unclear. Trimming removed 2 bases at V and 3 bases at J, with 5 bases between. The germline CDR1 and CDR2 sequences are MNHEY and SMNVEV (reference sequence). The CDR3 contains 13 residues. The CDR3 sequence: CASSLALNQPQHF. CDR3 DNA: TGTGCCAGCAGTTTAGCCCTCAATCAGCCCCAGCATTTT.

This chain connects TRBV29-1 to TRBJ2-1; a possible D gene is TRBD2 (5 bases). Germline V gives CDR1 SQVTM, CDR2 ANQGSEA. CDR3 size: 12 residues. The ends were cut back, 0 bases at V and 10 bases at J, with 10 bases in the middle. In nucleotides, the CDR3 is TGCAGCGTTGAAGAAGCGGCAGTCGAGCAGTTCTTC. Amino acids: CSVEEAAVEQFF.

The chain combines TRBV6-1 with TRBJ2-7; no firm D call. V was pared by 1 base and J by 0 bases, with 10 bases between. The length of the CDR3 is 15 residues. The germline CDR1 and CDR2 sequences are MNHNS and SASEGT. The CDR3 protein is CASSEGSRGSYEQYF. CDR3 nucleotides: TGTGCCAGCAGTGAAGGCTCCCGAGGCTCCTACGAGCAGTACTTC.

The rearrangement links TRBV10-3 to TRBJ1-2, with a weak D call TRBD1 (6 bases). V was clipped by 4 bases and J by 6 bases, with 15 bases between them. The CDR3 consists of 14 residues. Germline V gene sequence: CDR1 ENHRY, CDR2 SYGVKD. The CDR3 region is CAISVGGGGDGYTF. In DNA form, the CDR3 reads TGTGCCATCAGTGTTGGGGGGGGCGGCGATGGCTACACCTTC.

This clone appeared a single time. The chain carries TRBV19 and TRBJ1-1; D uncertain. CDR3 length equals 13 residues. Germline CDR1 is LNHDA and CDR2 is SQIVND (reference sequence). Trimming took off 6 bases at V and 10 bases at J, with 18 bases between the two ends. The CDR3 is CASSAFRGDLAFF. Written as DNA, the CDR3 is TGTGCCAGTAGCGCGTTCAGAGGCGACTTAGCTTTCTTT.

The rearrangement links TRBV2 to TRBJ1-1, with D possibly matching TRBD1 (6 bases). Germline V gene sequence: CDR1 SNHLY, CDR2 FYNNEI. This CDR3 has 12 residues. Trimming took 7 bases from V and 11 from J, leaving 17 bases between them. CDR3 sequence: CASTDDRNRAFF. The CDR3 DNA follows: TGTGCCAGCACCGATGACAGGAATCGTGCTTTCTTT.

The rearrangement uses TRBV6-5 and TRBJ2-1; tentatively, D is TRBD1 (6 bases). The V end was cut by 2 bases, the J end by 5 bases, with 13 bases between. This CDR3 contains 15 residues. The germline CDR1 and CDR2 sequences are MNHEY and SVGAGI. CDR3 in DNA: TGTGCCAGCAGTTACGAGCCGGGACAACACAATGAGCAGTTCTTC. It encodes CASSYEPGQHNEQFF.

The chain carries TRBV6-1 and TRBJ2-3; no firm D call. V lost 2 bases and J 6 bases, leaving 9 bases between the germline ends. Germline V gene sequence: CDR1 MNHNS, CDR2 SASEGT. The CDR3 extends over 13 amino acids. The CDR3 DNA reads as TGTGCCAGCAGTGAATTCCTGAGGGATACGCAGTATTTT. Its translation is CASSEFLRDTQYF.

This clone has a handful of counts. The V call is TRBV4-3, the J call TRBJ2-7; TRBD1 matches 7 bases. V lost 1 base to trimming and J lost 2 bases; unmatched junction nucleotides: 8. The CDR3 sequence is 16 residues long. In germline, CDR1 is LGHNA, CDR2 YSLEER. DNA of the CDR3: TGCGCCAGCAGCCAAGGCCTGGGGGACAGAACCTACGAGCAGTACTTC. Amino acids: CASSQGLGDRTYEQYF.

The gene calls are TRBV11-3 and TRBJ1-4; D uncertain. The CDR3 runs to 13 residues. Trimming removed 0 bases at V and 8 bases at J, with 7 bases between. Germline CDR1 and CDR2: SGHNT and YENEEA. CDR3 nucleotides: TGTGCCAGCAGCTTAGACACCCGGGAAAAACTGTTTTTT. Translated: CASSLDTREKLFF.

V gene TRBV4-1 combines with J gene TRBJ2-7; D might be TRBD2 (5 bases). The germline CDR1 and CDR2 sequences are MGHRA and YSYEKL. The CDR3 loop spans 15 amino acids. Trimming removed 4 bases from V and 0 bases from J, with 13 bases in between. DNA for the CDR3: TGCGCCAGCAGCCCGCGGGCGGCCAGCTCCTACGAGCAGTACTTC. Translation: CASSPRAASSYEQYF.

This clone was found a few times. The chain employs TRBV21-1 and TRBJ1-1. TRBV21-1 is a pseudogene segment. This CDR3 region has 14 residues. The CDR3 DNA sequence: TGTGCCATCAGGAGGGTCAAACCGCGGTCTGAAGCTTTCTTT. It is translated as CAIRRVKPRSEAFF.

This chain joins TRBV4-3 and TRBJ1-2; D unresolved. V lost 0 bases and J 7 bases, leaving 9 bases between the germline ends. This CDR3 spans 13 amino acids. Germline CDR1 is LGHNA and CDR2 is YSLEER. The CDR3: CASSQEPGLGYTF. CDR3 sequence (DNA): TGCGCCAGCAGCCAAGAGCCCGGACTTGGCTACACCTTC.

V and J are TRBV7-9 and TRBJ2-1, with 11 bases lining up with TRBD2. The germline V gene encodes CDR1 SEHNR and CDR2 FQNEAQ (reference sequence). This CDR3 contains 15 residues. J was trimmed by 5 bases and V by 5 bases; bases with no gene match: 5. CDR3 in amino acids: CASSPGLADHNEQFF. In nucleotides, the CDR3 is TGTGCCAGCAGCCCGGGACTAGCGGACCACAATGAGCAGTTCTTC.

The chain is built from TRBV27 and TRBJ1-2, with D perhaps TRBD1 (6 bases). This CDR3 comprises 13 residues. Trimming left V 3 bases short and J 8 bases short, with 13 bases between. The germline gives CDR1 MNHEY, CDR2 SMNVEV (reference sequence). CDR3 region: CASSFTTGGGYTF. DNA for the CDR3: TGTGCCAGCAGTTTTACGACAGGAGGAGGCTACACCTTC.

The V and J genes are TRBV4-2 and TRBJ2-7; 8 bases agree with TRBD1. CDR3 size: 15 residues. The V segment lost 4 bases and the J segment 3 bases; nucleotides outside the gene matches: 8. CDR1 and CDR2 from the germline V gene are LGHNA and YNFKEQ. The CDR3 here is CASSRDPGQGYEQYF. The DNA of the CDR3 is TGTGCCAGCAGCCGAGACCCCGGACAGGGCTACGAGCAGTACTTC.

The chain combines TRBV27 with TRBJ2-1, with D perhaps matching TRBD2 (5 bases). The V gene's germline CDR1 is MNHEY and CDR2 SMNVEV (reference sequence). The CDR3 is 15 residues long. Deletions cut 5 bases from V and 2 bases from J, with 13 bases between. The CDR3, as DNA: TGTGCCAGCAGTCCTATTCCCGGGACCTACAATGAGCAGTTCTTC. The encoded protein is CASSPIPGTYNEQFF.

This clone was picked up one time. The rearrangement uses TRBV4-1 and TRBJ1-1, with 9 bases aligning to TRBD1. This CDR3 has 16 amino acids. Germline V gives CDR1 MGHRA, CDR2 YSYEKL. Losses at the gene ends were 1 base for V and 4 bases for J; bases not matched to a gene: 7. CDR3: CASSQASGQGLTEAFF. In DNA form, the CDR3 reads TGCGCCAGCAGCCAAGCGTCGGGACAGGGTCTCACTGAAGCTTTCTTT.

The sample holds one count of this clone. The gene calls are TRBV5-4 and TRBJ2-7, with 12 bases aligning to TRBD2. Germline CDR1 reads SGHNT; CDR2 reads YYREEE (reference sequence). The junction had 4 bases not matched to a gene; V was cut back by 2 bases and J by 7 bases. The CDR3 is made up of 14 amino acids. The CDR3 sequence is CASSLGTSGREQYF. Here the CDR3 DNA reads TGTGCCAGCAGCTTAGGGACTAGCGGGCGGGAGCAGTACTTC.

V is TRBV7-2 and J is TRBJ2-5, with a possible D match to TRBD2 (7 bases). CDR3 length: 16 residues. The V end lost 1 base, the J end lost 2 bases, and 14 bases lay between the germline ends. Germline values: CDR1 SGHTA, CDR2 FQGNSA. The CDR3, as DNA: TGTGCCAGCAGCTTAGGAGGGCGGGGGCCTCAAGAGACCCAGTACTTC. This encodes CASSLGGRGPQETQYF.

V is TRBV2 and J is TRBJ1-1; the D is unclear. Trimming stripped 10 bases from V and 4 bases from J, with 16 bases between. The germline V gene has CDR1 SNHLY and CDR2 FYNNEI. The length of the CDR3 is 13 residues. The CDR3 spells CATNIEAGTEAFF. CDR3 DNA: TGTGCCACTAACATCGAAGCGGGCACTGAAGCTTTCTTT.

The table lists this clone with a few counts. V is TRBV7-2 and J is TRBJ1-6; D not certain. Trimming left V 5 bases short and J 4 bases short, with 6 bases between. CDR1 is SGHTA and CDR2 is FQGNSA in the germline V gene. The CDR3 has 13 amino acids. The CDR3 DNA sequence: TGTGCCAGCAGCACTCGATATAATTCACCCCTCCACTTT. It yields the protein CASSTRYNSPLHF.

The chain employs TRBV2 and TRBJ2-7; D may correspond to TRBD1 or TRBD2 (5 bases each). Germline CDR1 and CDR2: SNHLY and FYNNEI. The germline V and J ends were trimmed by 1 base and 2 bases, with 12 bases remaining between them. CDR3 length: 15 residues. The CDR3 sequence is CASSEEGTLTYEQYF. The CDR3 DNA follows: TGTGCCAGCAGTGAAGAGGGGACGCTAACCTACGAGCAGTACTTC.

This clone was counted a few times. The gene calls are TRBV2 and TRBJ2-7, with D maybe TRBD2 (6 bases). The CDR3 contains 13 residues. Trimming shortened V by 11 bases and J by 3 bases, and 17 bases separated the two germline ends. Germline CDR1 is SNHLY and CDR2 is FYNNEI. The CDR3 region is CAGEASEDYEQYF. Written as DNA, the CDR3 is TGTGCCGGAGAGGCTAGCGAAGACTACGAGCAGTACTTC. Based on the CDR3 plus reference TRBV2 and TRBJ2-7, the full variable domain is EPEVTQTPSHQVTQMGQEVILRCVPISNHLYFYWYRQILGQKVEFLVSFYNNEISEKSEIFDDQFSVERPDGSNFTLKIRSTKLEDSAMYFCAGEASEDYEQYFGPGTRLTVT.

This rearrangement joins TRBV11-3 to TRBJ2-1; D unclear. Trimming stripped 1 base from V and 12 bases from J, with 10 bases between. CDR1 is SGHNT, CDR2 YENEEA, per germline. The CDR3 spans 12 residues. DNA of the CDR3: TGTGCCAGCAGCTTAGGTCAGTCATTGCAGTTCTTC. Its translation: CASSLGQSLQFF.

The chain uses TRBV27 and TRBJ2-1; 7 nucleotides line up with TRBD2. This CDR3 is built from 13 residues. Germline V CDR1 and CDR2: MNHEY, SMNVEV (reference sequence). With 3 bases clipped from V and 4 bases from J, the junction kept 0 bases outside the gene matches. In DNA form, the CDR3 reads TGTGCCAGCAGTTTTAGCGGGTACAATGAGCAGTTCTTC. Translating it yields CASSFSGYNEQFF.

CDR3: CASSLPNADTQYF. CDR3 bases: TGTGCCAGCAGCCTACCGAATGCAGATACGCAGTATTTT. The chain has TRBV27 and TRBJ2-3; D not resolved. CDR1 and CDR2 from the germline V gene are MNHEY and SMNVEV (reference sequence). CDR3 size: 13 residues. Trimming pared 6 bases from V and 4 bases from J, leaving 11 bases between.

The chain employs TRBV11-2 and TRBJ1-3; TRBD1 matches 8 bases. The CDR3 runs 16 residues. Germline V gives CDR1 SGHAT, CDR2 FQNNGV. Trimming cost V 5 bases and J 1 base; bases outside gene matches: 7. For the CDR3, the DNA is TGTGCCAGCAGCCCCCAAACAGGGGGTTCTGGAAACACCATATATTTT. Protein product: CASSPQTGGSGNTIYF.